This is a list of T cell receptor beta chains from one sample in a study of a mutant IDH1 vaccine in newly diagnosed glioma. The table came from immunoSEQ multiplex PCR; TCRdb's copy has only in-frame clones and leaves some out. The sample shows about 120,000 clones, under 90% of them seen only once. No antigen has been assigned to these receptors. The material sequenced was PBMCs, taken from a glioma patient whose treatment included an IDH1 peptide vaccine. The receptors here all came from a woman between 45 and 65 years old with glioma. Both conserved end residues are part of each CDR3.

v_gene,j_gene,CDR3aa
TRBV11-2,TRBJ1-6,CASSTQGPRGSPLHF
TRBV27,TRBJ2-7,CASSSGRGAYEQYF
TRBV7-9,TRBJ2-5,CASSSGTRNGETQYF
TRBV7-2,TRBJ2-7,CASSLDGGTYEQYF
TRBV28,TRBJ2-2,CASSYFGPNTGELFF
TRBV7-9,TRBJ2-7,CASSPQTGYEQYF
TRBV5-6,TRBJ2-7,CASSLYETGDEQYF
TRBV11-3,TRBJ2-5,CASSSTSGRETQYF
TRBV19,TRBJ1-3,CASRTLAGNTIYF
TRBV15,TRBJ1-4,CATSRASRSTNEKLFF
TRBV7-9,TRBJ2-3,CASSTYRGRGTDTQYF
TRBV6-5,TRBJ2-3,CASSYRWASTDTQYF
TRBV5-4,TRBJ2-3,CASSLSPSDTQYF
TRBV7-8,TRBJ1-1,CASSLTVGQVNTEAFF
TRBV6-6,TRBJ2-1,CASSYAADKIYNEQFF
TRBV2,TRBJ1-1,CASTPRTGKNTEAFF
TRBV6-1,TRBJ2-7,CASRPGTASSYEQYF
TRBV19,TRBJ2-7,CASGRGFYEQYF
TRBV28,TRBJ1-5,CASSPLGGGDQPQHF
TRBV11-3,TRBJ2-7,CASSLDSGGEQYF
TRBV6-5,TRBJ2-1,CASSDRGNEQFF
TRBV6-1,TRBJ1-1,CASSFRQRVTEAFF
TRBV19,TRBJ1-1,CASRSRQGAEAFF
TRBV28,TRBJ1-5,CASRPDNQPQHF
TRBV6-5,TRBJ2-7,CASSSTMGHLSYEQYF
TRBV27,TRBJ2-7,CASSLARAGEQYF
TRBV5-4,TRBJ2-7,CASSLVAGPSYEQYF
TRBV28,TRBJ1-2,CASSLKLTGGNYGYTF
TRBV2,TRBJ2-3,CASSLQGGTDTQYF
TRBV5-8,TRBJ2-2,CASSRGFSGELFF
TRBV28,TRBJ1-2,CASSPSLIPVRF
TRBV28,TRBJ2-7,CASSYTDRPGQYF
TRBV5-8,TRBJ2-1,CASSLGSGSGYEQFF
TRBV20-1,TRBJ2-3,CSAGAADTQYF
TRBV2,TRBJ1-1,CASSAQGNTEAFF
TRBV5-5,TRBJ2-1,CASSPGQENYNEQFF
TRBV6-1,TRBJ1-1,CASSERPMSTEAFF
TRBV23-1,TRBJ2-5,CASSHFVLQGTSWSETQYF
TRBV2,TRBJ1-1,CASSLSENTEAFF
TRBV2,TRBJ1-2,CATREQDYGYTF
TRBV7-9,TRBJ2-7,CASSSNTGGNEQYF
TRBV29-1,TRBJ2-7,CSARGFKTSYEQYF
TRBV5-6,TRBJ1-2,CASSPGTGGRYTF
TRBV27,TRBJ1-3,CASRSIGGNTIYF
TRBV9,TRBJ2-2,CASSTPRVAEGTGELFF
TRBV29-1,TRBJ1-1,CSVSVLNTEAFF
TRBV7-2,TRBJ1-5,CASSTDRAINQPQHF
TRBV7-9,TRBJ2-1,CASSYRDSLQGEQFF
TRBV7-8,TRBJ2-7,CASSPSPDHEQYF
TRBV19,TRBJ2-1,CASSIAQGLYNEQFF
TRBV5-1,TRBJ2-7,CASSLGGSEGSYF
TRBV5-1,TRBJ2-7,CASSHKGDDYEQYF
TRBV15,TRBJ2-1,CATSRDPLAVQFF
TRBV7-9,TRBJ1-1,CASSLHLGVGTEAFF
TRBV7-3,TRBJ2-7,CASSQGRVGLGEQYF
TRBV28,TRBJ2-7,CASSLRGSLSYEQYF
TRBV28,TRBJ2-1,CASSSLSRYNEQFF
TRBV19,TRBJ2-2,CASRPIGTGSRDGELFF